This T cell receptor (beta chain) was sequenced in a study of T cells in Graves' hyperthyroidism and ophthalmopathy. RNA transcripts gave rise to amplified TCR beta CDR3 regions. A first-round RT-PCR of the TCR CDR3 used the HTBI primer set. MiXCR was run by TCRdb on the multiplex PCR reads, yielding one entry per CDR3 protein. Counted here are 200,000 to 250,000 distinct CDR3 sequences, about 24% occurring once; the ten biggest clones make up roughly 40%. Germline CDR1 SEHNR, CDR2 FQNEAQ (reference sequence). CDR3 length: 15 amino acids. V shed 3 bases and J 8 bases; nucleotides not matched to a gene: 10. This clonotype occurred many times.

Sample: blood. This sequence originates from a woman aged 40 to 49 with Graves' ophthalmopathy. The chain recombines TRBV7-9 with TRBJ1-2; 9 nucleotides agree with TRBD1. CDR3 DNA sequence: TGTGCCAGCAGCTTCAAGGGACAGGGAGCTGACGGCTACACCTTC. Translating gives CASSFKGQGADGYTF.